These 21 T cell receptor beta chains came from one sample sequenced in a study of patients and donors after allogeneic stem cell transplantation. TCRdb re-derived calls from the RT-PCR reads in MiXCR, one entry per CDR3 protein. The sample consists of about 210,000 distinct CDR3 sequences, 38% of them appearing once. The sequencing sample was made of blood, either unsorted or a sorted T cell fraction (not recorded which). The receptors come from a human donor who was either an allogeneic HSCT recipient or a stem cell or donor lymphocyte infusion donor (not recorded which). It is not recorded whose cells these are; they may come from a transplant donor.

The chain carries TRBV12-3 or TRBV12-4 and TRBJ1-5; D is unclear. The CDR3 runs to 16 residues. The V end was cut by 4 bases, the J end by 5 bases, with 18 bases between. In DNA form, the CDR3 reads TGTGCCAGCAGTTCGAGCGCCCGGGCGTACGATCAGCCCCAGCATTTT. Translation gives CASSSSARAYDQPQHF.

The CDR3 region is CASNAENTEAFF. The CDR3 DNA sequence: TGTGCCAGCAACGCAGAGAACACTGAAGCTTTCTTT. V gene TRBV3-1 combines with J gene TRBJ1-1; no reliable D call. CDR3 size: 12 residues. The V gene lost 7 bases and the J gene lost 1 base, with 7 bases spanning the gap. Germline V lookup: CDR1 LGHDT, CDR2 YNNKEL (reference sequence).

This clonotype was counted a few times. V and J are TRBV29-1 and TRBJ2-5, with D hard to call. The CDR3 is made up of 13 amino acids. V dropped 5 bases and J dropped 2 bases, with 12 bases sitting between them. From germline, CDR1 is SQVTM and CDR2 ANQGSEA. The CDR3 DNA reads as TGCAGCGTTTTGACGGAGCCTCAAGAGACCCAGTACTTC. Its translation: CSVLTEPQETQYF.

This clonotype was observed a handful of times. The chain carries TRBV3-1 and TRBJ2-5, with TRBD1 matching 7 bases. CDR3 length: 15 residues. From germline, CDR1 is LGHDT and CDR2 YNNKEL (reference sequence). J lost 9 bases, V lost 4 bases, and 14 bases had no gene match. CDR3 nucleotides: TGTGCCAGCAGCCCCCTCGAATCCCCCCAGGGGGCCCAGTACTTC. Translated: CASSPLESPQGAQYF.

The V call is TRBV4-3, the J call TRBJ1-5; TRBD1 agrees at 10 bases. V shed 4 bases and J 7 bases; nucleotides not matched to a gene: 7. Germline CDR1 LGHNA, CDR2 YSLEER. The CDR3 contains 15 residues. CDR3 protein: CASSPSGQGKQPQHF. In nucleotides, the CDR3 is TGCGCCAGCAGCCCCTCGGGACAGGGGAAACAGCCCCAGCATTTT.

CDR3: CASSLAGFSYNEQFF. CDR3 DNA: TGCGCCAGCAGCTTGGCTGGGTTCTCCTACAATGAGCAGTTCTTC. This sequence joins TRBV5-1 and TRBJ2-1; D uncertain. This CDR3 is built from 15 residues. V was clipped by 0 bases and J by 0 bases, with 7 bases between them. The germline V gene has CDR1 SGHRS and CDR2 YFSETQ. The entire variable domain, with the rest obtained from reference TRBV5-1 and TRBJ2-1, is as follows: KAGVTQTPRYLIKTRGQQVTLSCSPISGHRSVSWYQQTPGQGLQFLFEYFSETQRNKGNFPGRFSGRQFSNSRSEMNVSTLELGDSALYLCASSLAGFSYNEQFFGPGTRLTVL.

The chain couples TRBV12-3 or TRBV12-4 to TRBJ1-5, with TRBD1 identical over 7 bases. This CDR3 comprises 16 residues. V was clipped by 5 bases and J by 3 bases; unmatched bases: 10. The CDR3 spells CASSASRGQINQPQHF. The CDR3 DNA sequence: TGTGCCAGCAGTGCCAGCCGGGGACAGATCAATCAGCCCCAGCATTTT.

This chain joins TRBV5-1 and TRBJ2-7; D unclear. The V gene lost 0 bases and the J gene lost 6 bases, with 10 bases spanning the gap. Germline CDR1 and CDR2: SGHRS and YFSETQ. The CDR3 consists of 13 residues. CDR3 DNA sequence: TGCGCCAGCAGCTTGGTCGTGGGCACCGAGCAGTACTTC. The encoded protein is CASSLVVGTEQYF.

The chain employs TRBV12-3 or TRBV12-4 and TRBJ1-3; D is uncertain. With 6 bases removed from V and 1 base from J, the gap between germline ends came to 10 bases. The CDR3 length is 14 residues. CDR3 in amino acids: CASRPGRSGNTIYF. For the CDR3, the DNA is TGTGCCAGCAGACCCGGACGGTCTGGAAACACCATATATTTT.

The rearrangement uses TRBV6-5 and TRBJ1-1; D remains ambiguous. V lost 0 bases and J 8 bases, leaving 10 bases between the germline ends. This CDR3 is 13 amino acids long. Germline lookup yields CDR1 MNHEY and CDR2 SVGAGI. The chain's CDR3 is CASSYSAGAEAFF. The CDR3 DNA reads as TGTGCCAGCAGTTACTCGGCGGGCGCGGAAGCTTTCTTT.

This clonotype has a handful of counts. V is TRBV9 and J is TRBJ2-6; D gene ambiguous. V shed 0 bases and J shed 1 base, with 8 bases lying between them. The CDR3 contains 16 residues. The germline CDR1 and CDR2 sequences are SGDLS and YYNGEE. The CDR3 nucleotides are TGTGCCAGCAGCGTAGCAGTCGGATCTGGGGCCAACGTCCTGACTTTC. Protein sequence: CASSVAVGSGANVLTF.

The rearrangement uses TRBV12-3 or TRBV12-4 and TRBJ1-3, with unresolved D. The CDR3 loop spans 15 amino acids. V lost 5 bases and J lost 0, with 11 bases in between. CDR3 loop: CASSRNTFSGNTIYF. CDR3 DNA: TGTGCCAGCAGTCGTAACACTTTCTCTGGAAACACCATATATTTT.

This chain's CDR3 is CASSQVSREDQPQHF. In DNA form, the CDR3 reads TGCGCCAGCAGCCAAGTGAGCCGGGAGGATCAGCCCCAGCATTTT. The J gene is TRBJ1-5, the V gene TRBV4-1; D is unresolved. Germline loops: CDR1 MGHRA, CDR2 YSYEKL. V lost 1 base and J lost 5, with 12 bases in between. The CDR3 is made up of 15 amino acids.

The CDR3 reads CASSLVGRTGGVRTEAFF. In DNA form, the CDR3 reads TGTGCCAGCAGCTTAGTCGGACGGACAGGGGGAGTACGGACTGAAGCTTTCTTT. This chain uses TRBV7-6 with TRBJ1-1; TRBD1 aligns across 10 bases. Per germline, CDR1 SGHVS and CDR2 FNYEAQ. The CDR3 loop spans 18 amino acids. The ends lost 1 base at V and 5 bases at J; junction bases unmatched: 13.

The rearrangement joins TRBV12-5 to TRBJ2-5; D is undetermined. CDR1 and CDR2 (germline): LGHNT, FRNRAP. Trimming took 7 bases from V and 5 from J, leaving 11 bases between them. The CDR3 loop spans 12 amino acids. CDR3 amino acids: CASVQGPETQYF. In nucleotides, the CDR3 is TGTGCTAGTGTCCAAGGGCCCGAGACCCAGTACTTC.

The chain links TRBV3-1 to TRBJ2-5; 9 bases match TRBD2. The CDR3 loop spans 14 amino acids. Germline CDR1 LGHDT, CDR2 YNNKEL (reference sequence). After removal of 4 bases from V and 3 bases from J, the junction contained 3 bases not matched to a gene. CDR3 protein: CASSRTSVKETQYF. The CDR3 coding sequence is TGTGCCAGCAGCCGGACTAGCGTAAAAGAGACCCAGTACTTC.

This clonotype was recorded a few times. The rearrangement links TRBV12-3 or TRBV12-4 to TRBJ1-1; no firm D call. The CDR3 has 15 amino acids. Trimming shortened V by 3 bases and J by 1 base, and 12 bases separated the two germline ends. The DNA for the CDR3 is TGTGCCAGCAGTTTGGAGCTCCTCCCGAACACTGAAGCTTTCTTT. Translated: CASSLELLPNTEAFF.

This clonotype was recorded a few times. The rearrangement links TRBV20-1 to TRBJ1-2; the D is unclear. V was pared by 6 bases and J by 0 bases, with 14 bases between. CDR1 is DFQATT and CDR2 is SNEGSKA in the germline V gene (reference sequence). This CDR3 has 14 residues. The CDR3 is CSAISPGANYGYTF. The CDR3 DNA reads as TGCAGTGCCATAAGCCCGGGAGCTAACTATGGCTACACCTTC.

The chain has TRBV4-2 and TRBJ2-5; TRBD2 might be the D (6 bases). This CDR3 region has 15 residues. From germline, CDR1 is LGHNA and CDR2 YNFKEQ. Trimming removed 4 bases from V and 5 bases from J, with 17 bases in between. The CDR3: CASSPSGSLEETQYF. CDR3 sequence (DNA): TGTGCCAGCAGCCCATCCGGGAGCCTGGAGGAGACCCAGTACTTC.

The chain is built from TRBV6-5 and TRBJ1-6; D not resolved. Looked up from germline, CDR1 is MNHEY and CDR2 is SVGAGI. The CDR3 is 16 residues long. Trimming removed 0 bases from V and 9 bases from J, with 15 bases in between. The DNA of the CDR3 is TGTGCCAGCAGTTACTCTTCCGCAGGCCCAAGTTCACCCCTCCACTTT. Protein sequence: CASSYSSAGPSSPLHF.

The chain joins TRBV6-2 or TRBV6-3 to TRBJ2-3; 8 nucleotides line up with TRBD1. The germline gives CDR1 MNHEY, CDR2 SVGEGT. V shed 2 bases, J shed 6 bases, and the junction held 10 bases outside the gene matches. This CDR3 is 16 amino acids long. CDR3 nucleotide sequence: TGTGCCAGCAGTTACATTAGGGCGACAGGGGCCGATACGCAGTATTTT. Amino acids: CASSYIRATGADTQYF.